The 9 T cell receptor beta chains presented below share a single source sample, sequenced in a study of Graves' ophthalmopathy and Graves' hyperthyroidism. Amplification from RNA transcripts yielded the TCR beta CDR3 regions. Investigators did first-round RT-PCR with HTBI primers, then second-round multiplex PCR. TCRdb reanalysed the multiplex PCR reads using MiXCR and keeps one entry per CDR3 protein. The sample shows roughly 380,000 distinct CDR3 sequences, over 15% of them seen only once. Specimen: peripheral blood. These receptors were taken from a woman between 18 and 30 years old with stable Graves' hyperthyroidism.

J is TRBJ2-7 and V is TRBV4-2; 8 nucleotides match TRBD1. In germline, CDR1 is LGHNA, CDR2 YNFKEQ. V lost 7 bases to trimming and J lost 2 bases; unmatched junction nucleotides: 7. The CDR3 is 14 amino acids. CDR3 sequence (DNA): TGTGCCAGCACCTTTACAGGGGGTCCCTACGAGCAGTACTTC. Translating it yields CASTFTGGPYEQYF.

The genes are TRBV7-3 and TRBJ2-5, with 7 nucleotides matching TRBD1. CDR1 SGHTA and CDR2 FQGTGA come from the germline V gene. The CDR3 has 15 residues. V gave up 5 bases and J gave up 5 bases; unmatched junction bases: 11. This CDR3 reads CASSPVIGTDETQYF. Here the CDR3 DNA reads TGTGCCAGCAGCCCGGTTATAGGGACAGACGAGACCCAGTACTTC.

This chain joins TRBV29-1 and TRBJ1-1; 10 bases align to TRBD1. CDR1 is SQVTM, CDR2 ANQGSEA, per germline. V was clipped by 5 bases and J by 7 bases; unmatched bases: 4. The CDR3 runs 12 residues. CDR3 region: CSVRQGAGEAFF. The CDR3 DNA is TGCAGCGTTAGACAGGGGGCTGGTGAAGCTTTCTTT.

This clonotype was seen many times. The chain employs TRBV12-3 or TRBV12-4 and TRBJ1-5; TRBD1 is a possible D gene (5 bases). CDR3 length equals 11 residues. Deletions cut 2 bases from V and 10 bases from J, with 6 bases between. CDR3 protein: CASSLRGPQHF. CDR3 sequence (DNA): TGTGCCAGCAGTTTAAGGGGCCCCCAGCATTTT.

The CDR3 reads CASSSQQNQPQHF. The CDR3 DNA reads as TGTGCCAGCAGTTCTCAGCAGAATCAGCCCCAGCATTTT. The rearrangement joins TRBV6-5 to TRBJ1-5; D unresolved. Germline V gene data show CDR1 as MNHEY and CDR2 as SVGAGI. The V and J ends lost 4 bases and 4 bases respectively, with 8 bases between them. The CDR3 covers 13 residues.

This clonotype has ten or more counts. The chain joins TRBV7-2 to TRBJ2-4; possibly TRBD1 or TRBD2 for D (5 bases each). Germline CDR1 and CDR2: SGHTA and FQGNSA. This CDR3 region has 15 residues. The V and J ends lost 5 bases and 7 bases respectively, with 18 bases between them. CDR3 in DNA: TGTGCCAGCAGCGATACCGGGGCCCGTCGGAACATTCAGTACTTC. This sequence encodes CASSDTGARRNIQYF.

This clonotype has a count of ten or more. In DNA, the CDR3 is TGTGCCAGCAGTTTACGGGGGTGGAGGAACGGAAACACCATATATTTT. Translation gives CASSLRGWRNGNTIYF. The chain uses TRBV12-3 or TRBV12-4 and TRBJ1-3, with D perhaps matching TRBD1 (5 bases). The V end was cut by 2 bases, the J end by 4 bases, with 15 bases between. The CDR3 length is 16 residues.

About this clonotype itself: An end of the junction does not agree with germline; a read error may underlie this. The J gene is TRBJ2-7, the V gene TRBV6-7; D possibly corresponds to TRBD2 (5 bases). TRBV6-7 is classed as an ORF, of uncertain function. CDR3 length: 15 amino acids. CDR3 bases: TGTGCCAGCAGTTACCCGGGATGCAACTCCCACGAGCAGTACTTC. Amino acids: CASSYPGCNSHEQYF.

This clonotype was seen at least ten times. The chain's CDR3 is CASTKLAGAQETQYF. In nucleotides, the CDR3 is TGTGCCAGCACCAAACTAGCGGGGGCACAAGAGACCCAGTACTTC. This rearrangement joins TRBV2 to TRBJ2-5; 11 nucleotides align to TRBD2. CDR3 length equals 15 residues. Looked up from germline, CDR1 is SNHLY and CDR2 is FYNNEI. The J segment lost 2 bases and the V segment lost 7 bases, leaving 6 bases of the junction unmatched. The complete variable domain, with remaining parts taken from reference TRBV2 and TRBJ2-5, reads EPEVTQTPSHQVTQMGQEVILRCVPISNHLYFYWYRQILGQKVEFLVSFYNNEISEKSEIFDDQFSVERPDGSNFTLKIRSTKLEDSAMYFCASTKLAGAQETQYFGPGTRLLVL.